This entry lists 17 T cell receptor beta chains sequenced from one sample in a study of a mutant IDH1 vaccine in newly diagnosed glioma. The time point here: baseline, week 1 (first vaccination visit). The treatment was: pre-vaccination baseline after standard-of-care therapy. Only in-frame clones appear in the TCRdb table, and some are missing; sequencing was by immunoSEQ multiplex PCR. The sample carries under 80,000 clones, 86% recorded once. The material sequenced was PBMCs, taken from a glioma patient treated with radiotherapy, temozolomide or both. The source of these receptors is a young man with glioma.

The chain links TRBV5-4 to TRBJ2-5; possible D gene TRBD2, 7 bases. Trimming took off 3 bases at V and 4 bases at J, with 19 bases between the two ends. The CDR3 is 16 residues long. Looked up from germline, CDR1 is SGHNT and CDR2 is YYREEE (reference sequence). CDR3 in DNA: TGTGCCAGCAGCTCTTCCGGGTCGAGGGGGGGAGAGACCCAGTACTTC. It encodes CASSSSGSRGGETQYF.

The CDR3 spells CSVESQGNGYTF. Here the CDR3 DNA reads TGCAGCGTTGAAAGCCAGGGGAATGGCTACACCTTC. The V and J genes are TRBV29-1 and TRBJ1-2; D possibly corresponds to TRBD1 (6 bases). CDR1 is SQVTM and CDR2 is ANQGSEA in the germline V gene. This CDR3 has 12 residues. Trimming took off 2 bases at V and 6 bases at J, with 10 bases between the two ends.

This clone has only one observation. Compared with germline, one end of the junction differs, possibly owing to a read error. V and J are TRBV11-2 and TRBJ1-2; D possibly corresponds to TRBD1 (6 bases). Germline CDR1 and CDR2: SGHAT and FQNNGV. This CDR3 is 14 amino acids long. The CDR3 reads CASSLEAFAGALRF. CDR3 nucleotides: TGTGCCAGCAGCTTAGAGGCTTTTGCAGGGGCCCTACGCTTC. Filled out from reference TRBV11-2 and TRBJ1-2, the complete variable domain reads EAGVAQSPRYKIIEKRQSVAFWCNPISGHATLYWYQQILGQGPKLLIQFQNNGVVDDSQLPKDRFSAERLKGVDSTLKIQPAKLEDSAVYLCASSLEAFAGALRFGSGTRLTVV.

The chain couples TRBV5-1 to TRBJ2-5; TRBD1 might be the D (9 bases). Trimming removed 3 bases from V and 5 bases from J, with 26 bases in between. The germline V gene encodes CDR1 SGHRS and CDR2 YFSETQ. CDR3 length equals 18 residues. The CDR3 region has the DNA TGCGCCAGCAGCTGGCCGGGACAGGGTCTGGAGCGGGGGGAGACCCAGTACTTC. It is translated as CASSWPGQGLERGETQYF.

The chain has TRBV5-4 and TRBJ2-3; 7 bases match TRBD1. J lost 2 bases, V lost 3 bases, and 6 bases had no gene match. This CDR3 contains 15 residues. In germline, CDR1 is SGHNT, CDR2 YYREEE (reference sequence). CDR3 protein: CASSYRGINTDTQYF. As DNA, the CDR3 is TGTGCCAGCAGCTACAGGGGAATTAACACAGATACGCAGTATTTT.

V is TRBV5-5 and J is TRBJ2-7, with D unclear. Trimming cost V 0 bases and J 3 bases, with 13 bases left between them. Per the germline V gene, CDR1 is SGHKS and CDR2 is YYEKEE (reference sequence). This CDR3 comprises 15 residues. CDR3 nucleotides: TGTGCCAGCAGCTTGGACGGAAAAAACGGCTACGAGCAGTACTTC. Its translation is CASSLDGKNGYEQYF.

The rearrangement links TRBV6-6 to TRBJ2-7; maybe TRBD1 (5 bases). The germline CDR1 and CDR2 sequences are MNHNY and SVGAGI (reference sequence). This CDR3 spans 12 amino acids. Trimming cost V 6 bases and J 7 bases, with 13 bases left between them. CDR3 protein: CASSYAGPEQYF. The CDR3, as DNA: TGTGCCAGCAGCTACGCAGGGCCAGAGCAGTACTTC.

CDR3 amino acids: CASSSTGPRGYTF. DNA of the CDR3: TGTGCCAGCAGTTCGACAGGTCCCAGGGGCTACACCTTC. This sequence joins TRBV28 and TRBJ1-2; possibly TRBD1 for D (6 bases). V shed 4 bases and J shed 8 bases, with 14 bases lying between them. This CDR3 region has 13 residues. Looked up from germline, CDR1 is MDHEN and CDR2 is SYDVKM.

The chain employs TRBV6-4 and TRBJ2-7; the D is unclear. Deletions cut 5 bases from V and 0 bases from J, with 17 bases between. Germline loops: CDR1 MRHNA, CDR2 SNTAGT. The CDR3 loop spans 16 amino acids. The CDR3 region has the DNA TGTGCCAGCAGTACACCTACTGCGCCGAGCTCCTACGAGCAGTACTTC. This gives the protein CASSTPTAPSSYEQYF.

The V call is TRBV13, the J call TRBJ2-7; unclear D gene. CDR3 length: 12 amino acids. Trimming pared 8 bases from V and 1 base from J, leaving 9 bases between. Germline-derived CDR1 and CDR2 are PRHDT and FYEKMQ (reference sequence). The CDR3 loop reads CASAARSYEQYF. CDR3 nucleotides: TGTGCCAGCGCGGCGAGGTCCTACGAGCAGTACTTC.

V is TRBV2 and J is TRBJ1-6; perhaps TRBD1 as D (5 bases). Germline CDR1 reads SNHLY; CDR2 reads FYNNEI. The germline V and J ends were trimmed by 11 bases and 7 bases, with 15 bases remaining between them. This CDR3 is 13 amino acids long. The CDR3 protein is CAGAAVENSPLHF. The CDR3 DNA reads as TGTGCCGGGGCGGCAGTGGAGAATTCACCCCTCCACTTT.

The chain carries TRBV4-2 and TRBJ2-3, with TRBD2 identical over 8 bases. J lost 2 bases, V lost 0 bases, and 10 bases had no gene match. In germline, CDR1 is LGHNA, CDR2 YNFKEQ. The CDR3 is 18 residues long. CDR3 sequence: CASSQELTLAGYTDTQYF. The CDR3 DNA reads TGTGCCAGCAGCCAAGAGCTCACCTTAGCGGGGTACACAGATACGCAGTATTTT.

This chain links TRBV13 with TRBJ2-2; D is uncertain. V was shortened by 7 bases and J by 1 base, with 7 bases between the two germline ends. Germline values: CDR1 PRHDT, CDR2 FYEKMQ (reference sequence). The CDR3 totals 13 residues. CDR3 in amino acids: CASNYRNTGELFF. CDR3 sequence (DNA): TGTGCCAGCAACTACAGGAACACCGGGGAGCTGTTTTTT.

The chain is built from TRBV5-1 and TRBJ1-1; D unresolved. Germline V gene lookup returns CDR1 SGHRS and CDR2 YFSETQ. Deletions cut 7 bases from V and 1 base from J, with 17 bases between. CDR3 size: 15 residues. CDR3 DNA: TGCGCCAGCGGCCCCCTGGACCCAGAGAACACTGAAGCTTTCTTT. Its protein is CASGPLDPENTEAFF. The entire variable domain, with the rest obtained from reference TRBV5-1 and TRBJ1-1, is as follows: KAGVTQTPRYLIKTRGQQVTLSCSPISGHRSVSWYQQTPGQGLQFLFEYFSETQRNKGNFPGRFSGRQFSNSRSEMNVSTLELGDSALYLCASGPLDPENTEAFFGQGTRLTVV.

The gene calls are TRBV27 and TRBJ1-1, with D possibly TRBD1 on 5 matching bases. The CDR3 length is 13 residues. Per the germline V gene, CDR1 is MNHEY and CDR2 is SMNVEV (reference sequence). V lost 0 bases and J 8 bases, leaving 10 bases between the germline ends. The CDR3 protein is CASSLSRGEEAFF. In DNA, the CDR3 is TGTGCCAGCAGTTTATCGAGGGGCGAGGAAGCTTTCTTT.

The chain has TRBV11-2 and TRBJ2-2, with 12 positions matching TRBD2. The J segment lost 1 base and the V segment lost 1 base, leaving 4 bases of the junction unmatched. Germline-derived CDR1 and CDR2 are SGHAT and FQNNGV. CDR3 length: 18 amino acids. The CDR3 is CASSLAILAGGNTGELFF. The CDR3 DNA reads as TGTGCCAGCAGCTTAGCTATACTAGCGGGGGGGAACACCGGGGAGCTGTTTTTT.

The V and J genes are TRBV29-1 and TRBJ1-1, with D maybe TRBD1 (6 bases). The CDR3 is made up of 13 amino acids. CDR1 and CDR2 (germline): SQVTM, ANQGSEA. V shed 7 bases and J shed 1 base, with 13 bases lying between them. CDR3 loop: CSGNRDGNTEAFF. CDR3 nucleotide sequence: TGCAGCGGGAACAGGGACGGGAACACTGAAGCTTTCTTT.